The sequence of this T cell receptor beta chain was determined in a study of siplizumab effects on memory and regulatory T cells. CDR1 is MNHEY and CDR2 is SVGAGI in the germline V gene. Trimming at V came to 4 bases and at J to 5 bases, leaving 9 bases not matched to a gene. The CDR3 has 16 residues. Findings and limits, study-wide: Contribution to the alloresponse seemed major for naive T cells, which also seemed more diverse than memory cells. Confirmatory evidence of suppressive function in proliferating siplizumab-culture Tregs was not obtained. Siplizumab significantly lowered the alloreactive sequences that could be traced to unstimulated CD4+ memory cells.

The count of this clone is one. Its antigen is as yet unknown. Assays covered some 94,000 TCR templates per sample. TCRdb's copy holds only in-frame clones and misses some; the assay was immunoSEQ multiplex PCR. The sample holds approximately 52,000 clones, 95% to 98% seen once. The sequence was obtained from a human donor in good health. This chain joins TRBV6-5 and TRBJ2-3; 10 bases map to TRBD2. Sequencing used naive CD4+ T cells sorted from blood. DNA of the CDR3: TGTGCCAGCAGTTTGGTAGCGGGGGGAAGCGGAGATACGCAGTATTTT. This sequence encodes CASSLVAGGSGDTQYF.